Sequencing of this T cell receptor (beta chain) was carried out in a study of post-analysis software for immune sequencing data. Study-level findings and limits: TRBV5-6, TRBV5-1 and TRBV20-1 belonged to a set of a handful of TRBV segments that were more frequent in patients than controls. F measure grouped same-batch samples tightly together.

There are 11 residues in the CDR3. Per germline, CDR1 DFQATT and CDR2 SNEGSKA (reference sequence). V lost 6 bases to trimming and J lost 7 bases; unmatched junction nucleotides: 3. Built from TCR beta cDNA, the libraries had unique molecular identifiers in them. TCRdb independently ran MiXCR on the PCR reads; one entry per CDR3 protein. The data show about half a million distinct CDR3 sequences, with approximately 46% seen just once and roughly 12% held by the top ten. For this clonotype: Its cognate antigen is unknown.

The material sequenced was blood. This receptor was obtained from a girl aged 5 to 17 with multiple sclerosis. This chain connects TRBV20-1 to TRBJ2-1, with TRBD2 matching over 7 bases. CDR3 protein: CSATSDNEQFF. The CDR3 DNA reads TGCAGTGCCACTAGCGATAATGAGCAGTTCTTC.